This TCR beta chain was documented in a study of beta chain features in type 1 diabetes. Since all of the isolated RNA was reverse transcribed, expressed TCRB transcripts were what got sequenced. TCRdb's copy holds only in-frame clones and misses some; the assay was immunoSEQ multiplex PCR. The profile covers 630,000 or so clones, with around 15% appearing a single time and 0.03% to 0.045% taken by the ten largest. The study's findings and limits: In all four CD4+ subsets, TCRB CDR3 length was significantly, moderately reduced in type 1 diabetes.

The V and J ends lost 6 bases and 5 bases respectively, with 4 bases between them. CDR1 LNHDA and CDR2 SQIVND come from the germline V gene (reference sequence). The CDR3 is 11 amino acids. In its sample, this clone was seen a few times. As yet, its antigen is unknown. Sequenced material: naive CD4+ T cells from blood. The clonotype was recovered from a man aged 18 to 35 with type 1 diabetes. The rearrangement uses TRBV19 and TRBJ2-2; D is uncertain. For the CDR3, the DNA is TGTGCCAGTAGGAGAACCGGGGAGCTGTTTTTT. Protein: CASRRTGELFF. Full variable domain (rest looked up from reference TRBV19 and TRBJ2-2): DGGITQSPKYLFRKEGQNVTLSCEQNLNHDAMYWYRQDPGQGLRLIYYSQIVNDFQKGDIAEGYSVSREKKESFPLTVTSAQKNPTAFYLCASRRTGELFFGEGSRLTVL.